This T cell receptor (beta chain) was recovered during a study of CD8+CD57+ T cells in acquired aplastic anemia. Study-wide results and limits: The study found no significant CD8+ Simpson's diversity difference between patients and controls.

All patients picked for sequencing had shown, by flow cytometry, an expansion of CD8+CD57+ cells. As to this clonotype: Its specificity is unknown.

It was genomic DNA that served as the template for profiling TCR beta VDJ and CDR3. TCRdb used MiXCR to reprocess the reads, holding one entry per CDR3 protein. The sample holds approximately 220,000 distinct CDR3 sequences, roughly 50% seen once. CDR1 is SQVTM and CDR2 is ANQGSEA in the germline V gene. V was cut by 3 bases and J by 4 bases, with 24 bases left in between. This CDR3 contains 18 residues. The sample comprised sorted CD4+, CD8+, or CD8+CD57+ T cells (not recorded which) from PBMCs. The chain uses TRBV29-1 and TRBJ2-2; tentative D call: TRBD1 (6 bases). The sequence derives from a human donor with aplastic anemia. As DNA, the CDR3 is TGCAGCGTTGAGAACCTCCGGGACACTACAGGTAGCACCGGGGAGCTGTTTTTT. Amino acids: CSVENLRDTTGSTGELFF.